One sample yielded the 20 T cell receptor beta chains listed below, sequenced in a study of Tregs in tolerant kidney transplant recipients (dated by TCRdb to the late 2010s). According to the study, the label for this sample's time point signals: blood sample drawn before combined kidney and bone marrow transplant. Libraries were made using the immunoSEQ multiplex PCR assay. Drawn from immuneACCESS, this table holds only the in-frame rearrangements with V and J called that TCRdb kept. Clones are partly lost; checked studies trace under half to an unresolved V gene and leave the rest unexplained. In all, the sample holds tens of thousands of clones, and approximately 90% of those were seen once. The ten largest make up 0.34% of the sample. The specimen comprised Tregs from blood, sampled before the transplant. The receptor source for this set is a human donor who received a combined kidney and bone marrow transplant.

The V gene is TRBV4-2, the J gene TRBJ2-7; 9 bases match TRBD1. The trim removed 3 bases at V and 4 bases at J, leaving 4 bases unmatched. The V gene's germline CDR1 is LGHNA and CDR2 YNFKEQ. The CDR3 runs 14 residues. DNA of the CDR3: TGTGCCAGCAGCCAGACAGGGGGAGGTTACGAGCAGTACTTC. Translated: CASSQTGGGYEQYF.

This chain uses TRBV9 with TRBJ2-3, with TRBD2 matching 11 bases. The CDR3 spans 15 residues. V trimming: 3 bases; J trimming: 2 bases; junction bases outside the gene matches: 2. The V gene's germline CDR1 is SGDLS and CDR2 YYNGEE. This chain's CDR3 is CASSALAGVTDTQYF. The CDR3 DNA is TGTGCCAGCAGCGCACTAGCGGGGGTCACAGATACGCAGTATTTT.

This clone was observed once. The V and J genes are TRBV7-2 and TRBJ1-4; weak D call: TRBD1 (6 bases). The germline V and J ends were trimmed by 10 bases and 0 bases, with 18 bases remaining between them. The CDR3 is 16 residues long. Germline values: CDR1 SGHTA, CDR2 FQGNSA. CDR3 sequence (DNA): TGTGCCACCACCCCAGGGGCTCATGCAACTAATGAAAAACTGTTTTTT. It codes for CATTPGAHATNEKLFF.

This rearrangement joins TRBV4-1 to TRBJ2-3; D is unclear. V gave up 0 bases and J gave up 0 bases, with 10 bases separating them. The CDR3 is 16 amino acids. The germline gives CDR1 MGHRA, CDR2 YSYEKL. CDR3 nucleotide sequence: TGCGCCAGCAGCCAAGATCACTCCGGTAGCACAGATACGCAGTATTTT. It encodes CASSQDHSGSTDTQYF.

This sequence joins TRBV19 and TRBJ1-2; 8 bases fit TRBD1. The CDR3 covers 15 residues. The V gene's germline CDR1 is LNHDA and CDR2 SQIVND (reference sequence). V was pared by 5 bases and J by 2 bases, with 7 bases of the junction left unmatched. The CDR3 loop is CASSAGQGYNYGYTF. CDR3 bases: TGTGCCAGTAGTGCCGGACAGGGATACAACTATGGCTACACCTTC.

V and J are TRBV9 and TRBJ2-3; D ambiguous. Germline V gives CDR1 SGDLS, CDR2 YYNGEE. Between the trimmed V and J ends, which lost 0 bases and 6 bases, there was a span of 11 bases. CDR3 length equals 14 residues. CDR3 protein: CASSVGGNLDTQYF. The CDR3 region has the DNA TGTGCCAGCAGCGTAGGAGGAAACTTGGATACGCAGTATTTT.

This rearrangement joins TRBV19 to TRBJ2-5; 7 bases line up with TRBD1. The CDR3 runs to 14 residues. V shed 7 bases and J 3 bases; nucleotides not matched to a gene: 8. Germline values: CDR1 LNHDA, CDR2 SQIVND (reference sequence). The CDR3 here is CASKRITGEETQYF. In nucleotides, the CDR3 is TGTGCCAGTAAGCGGATTACAGGGGAAGAGACCCAGTACTTC.

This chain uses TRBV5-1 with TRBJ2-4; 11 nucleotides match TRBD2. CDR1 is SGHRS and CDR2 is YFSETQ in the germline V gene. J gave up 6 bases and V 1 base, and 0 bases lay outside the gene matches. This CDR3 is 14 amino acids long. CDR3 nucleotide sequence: TGCGCCAGCAGCTTGACTAGCGGGAGAAACATTCAGTACTTC. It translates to CASSLTSGRNIQYF.

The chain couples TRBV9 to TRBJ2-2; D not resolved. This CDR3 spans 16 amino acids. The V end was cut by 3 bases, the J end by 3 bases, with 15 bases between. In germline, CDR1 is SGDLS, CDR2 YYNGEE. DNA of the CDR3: TGTGCCAGCAGCGCACACAGACGGATGGACACCGGGGAGCTGTTTTTT. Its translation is CASSAHRRMDTGELFF.

The CDR3 coding sequence is TGTGCCAGCTCCCCTGTGGGACAGGGGACATCACCCCTCCACTTT. The encoded protein is CASSPVGQGTSPLHF. J is TRBJ1-6 and V is TRBV18, with 10 bases lining up with TRBD1. With 6 bases clipped from V and 10 bases from J, the junction kept 9 bases outside the gene matches. This CDR3 is 15 amino acids long. The V gene's germline CDR1 is KGHSH and CDR2 LQKENI.

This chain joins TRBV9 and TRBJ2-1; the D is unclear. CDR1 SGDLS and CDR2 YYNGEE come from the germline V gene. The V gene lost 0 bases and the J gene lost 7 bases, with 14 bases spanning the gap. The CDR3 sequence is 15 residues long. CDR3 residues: CASSVGTADRNEQFF. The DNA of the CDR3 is TGTGCCAGCAGCGTAGGGACGGCTGACCGGAATGAGCAGTTCTTC.

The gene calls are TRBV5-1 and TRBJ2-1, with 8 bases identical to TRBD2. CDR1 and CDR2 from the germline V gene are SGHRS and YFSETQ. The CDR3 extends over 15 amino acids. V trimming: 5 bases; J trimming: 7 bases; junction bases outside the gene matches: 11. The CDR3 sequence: CASRRAGGRRNEQFF. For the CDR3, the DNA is TGCGCCAGCAGAAGGGCCGGCGGGAGGCGGAATGAGCAGTTCTTC.

CDR3 coding DNA: TGTGCCAGCCAACTAATCGGGGGCAAGGACGAGCAGTACTTC. Translated: CASQLIGGKDEQYF. V is TRBV28 and J is TRBJ2-5; D is perhaps TRBD1 or TRBD2 (6 bases each). The DNA end is a closer match to TRBJ2-7, so the J assignment may be wrong. Germline loops: CDR1 MDHEN, CDR2 SYDVKM. The CDR3 has 14 residues.

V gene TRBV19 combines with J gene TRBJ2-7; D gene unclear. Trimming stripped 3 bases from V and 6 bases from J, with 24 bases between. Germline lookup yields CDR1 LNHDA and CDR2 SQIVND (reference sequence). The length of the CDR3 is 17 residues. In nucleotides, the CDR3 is TGTGCCAGTAGTATGTGGGCTCGGAGTATCTCCCCTAGCGAGCAGTACTTC. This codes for CASSMWARSISPSEQYF.

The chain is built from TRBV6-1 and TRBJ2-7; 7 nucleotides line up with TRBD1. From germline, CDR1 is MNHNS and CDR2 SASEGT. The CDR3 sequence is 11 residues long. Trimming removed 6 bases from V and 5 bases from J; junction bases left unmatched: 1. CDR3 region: CASRTGNEQYF. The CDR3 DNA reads TGTGCCAGCAGGACAGGGAACGAGCAGTACTTC.

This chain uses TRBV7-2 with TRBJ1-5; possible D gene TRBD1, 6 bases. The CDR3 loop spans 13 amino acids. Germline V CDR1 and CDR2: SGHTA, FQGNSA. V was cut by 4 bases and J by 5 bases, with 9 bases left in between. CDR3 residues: CASSWTEDQPQHF. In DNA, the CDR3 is TGTGCCAGCAGCTGGACAGAGGATCAGCCCCAGCATTTT. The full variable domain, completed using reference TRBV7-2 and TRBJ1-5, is GAGVSQSPSNKVTEKGKDVELRCDPISGHTALYWYRQSLGQGLEFLIYFQGNSAPDKSGLPSDRFSAERTGGSVSTLTIQRTQQEDSAVYLCASSWTEDQPQHFGDGTRLSIL.

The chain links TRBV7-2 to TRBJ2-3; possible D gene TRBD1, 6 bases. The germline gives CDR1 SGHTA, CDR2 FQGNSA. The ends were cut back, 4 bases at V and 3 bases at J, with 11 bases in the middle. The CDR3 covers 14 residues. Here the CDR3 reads CASSSVQGTDTQYF. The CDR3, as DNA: TGTGCCAGCAGCTCAGTACAGGGTACAGATACGCAGTATTTT.

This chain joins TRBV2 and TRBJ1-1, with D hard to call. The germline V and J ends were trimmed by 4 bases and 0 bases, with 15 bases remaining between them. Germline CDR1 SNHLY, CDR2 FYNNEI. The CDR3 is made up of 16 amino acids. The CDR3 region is CASSARAGHLNTEAFF. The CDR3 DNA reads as TGTGCCAGCAGTGCAAGGGCAGGCCACTTGAACACTGAAGCTTTCTTT.

The CDR3 nucleotides are TGTGCCAGTAGCCCCGGGACAGACCATAATGAGCAGTTCTTC. It codes for CASSPGTDHNEQFF. The gene calls are TRBV19 and TRBJ2-1, with 7 bases aligning to TRBD1. Germline CDR1 LNHDA, CDR2 SQIVND (reference sequence). The J segment lost 7 bases and the V segment lost 6 bases, leaving 9 bases of the junction unmatched. This CDR3 has 14 amino acids.

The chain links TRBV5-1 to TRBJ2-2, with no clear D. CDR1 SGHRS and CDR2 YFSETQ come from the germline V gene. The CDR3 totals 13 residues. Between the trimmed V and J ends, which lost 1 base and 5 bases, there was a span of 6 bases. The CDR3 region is CASSLFWTGELFF. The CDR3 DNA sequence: TGCGCCAGCAGCTTGTTTTGGACCGGGGAGCTGTTTTTT. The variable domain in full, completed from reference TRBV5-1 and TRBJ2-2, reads KAGVTQTPRYLIKTRGQQVTLSCSPISGHRSVSWYQQTPGQGLQFLFEYFSETQRNKGNFPGRFSGRQFSNSRSEMNVSTLELGDSALYLCASSLFWTGELFFGEGSRLTVL.